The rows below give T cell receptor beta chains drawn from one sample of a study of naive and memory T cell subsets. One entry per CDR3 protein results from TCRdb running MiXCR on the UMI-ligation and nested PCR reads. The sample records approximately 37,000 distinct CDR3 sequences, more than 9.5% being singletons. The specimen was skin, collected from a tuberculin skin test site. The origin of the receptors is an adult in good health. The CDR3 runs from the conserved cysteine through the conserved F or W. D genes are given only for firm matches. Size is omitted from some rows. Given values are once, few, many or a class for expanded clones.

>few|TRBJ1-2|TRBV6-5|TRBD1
TGTGCCAGCAGCCCTGAGGGATCAGGGGGACTTAATGGCTACACCTTC
CASSPEGSGGLNGYTF
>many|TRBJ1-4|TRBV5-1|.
TGCGCCAGCAGCTGGACGGGGGGAGGCGAAAAACTGTTTTTT
CASSWTGGGEKLFF
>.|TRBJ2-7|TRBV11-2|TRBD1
TGTGCCAGCAGCTTAGAAGGGACAGGGCGCTACGAGCAGTACTTC
CASSLEGTGRYEQYF
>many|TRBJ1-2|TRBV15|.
TGTGCCAGCAGAGTCGGCGGAACTAACTATGGCTACACCTTC
CASRVGGTNYGYTF
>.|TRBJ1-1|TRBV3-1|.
TGTGCCAGCAGCCACAGGGGCCCGAACACTGAAGCTTTCTTT
CASSHRGPNTEAFF
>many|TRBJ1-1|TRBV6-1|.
TGTGCCAGCAGTGAATTCGGGGGCGGCACTGAAGCTTTCTTT
CASSEFGGGTEAFF
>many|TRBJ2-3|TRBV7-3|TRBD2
TGTGCCAGCAGCTTAGGGGTAGCGGGAGTCGATGGTACGCAGTATTTT
CASSLGVAGVDGTQYF
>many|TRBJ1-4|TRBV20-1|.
TGCAGTGCCCCGGTCGGGGGGGGCGAAAAACTGTTTTTT
CSAPVGGGEKLFF
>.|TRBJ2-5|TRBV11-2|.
TGTGCCAGCAGCTTGTATGGCGGGGCTTCGGACTTC
CASSLYGGASDF
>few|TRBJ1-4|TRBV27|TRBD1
TGTGCCAGCAGTTTTCAGGGGGCGGGGGAAAAACTGTTTTTT
CASSFQGAGEKLFF
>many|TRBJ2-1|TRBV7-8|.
TGTGCCAGCAGATCAGAGAGACAGGGAGGATGGCAGTTCTTC
CASRSERQGGWQFF
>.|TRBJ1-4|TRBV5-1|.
TGCGCCAGCAGCTTCCAGGGGATAGGCGAAAAACTGTTTTTT
CASSFQGIGEKLFF
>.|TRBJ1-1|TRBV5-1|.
TGCGCCAGCAGCTTGGACAGAATGAACACTGAAGCTTTCTTT
CASSLDRMNTEAFF
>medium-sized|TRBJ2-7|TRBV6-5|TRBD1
TGTGCCAGCAGTTACTCGAGGGCAGGGGGCTACGAGCAGTACTTC
CASSYSRAGGYEQYF
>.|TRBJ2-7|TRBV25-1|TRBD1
TGTGCCAGCAGAGGGACAGGAATCTACGAGCAGTACTTC
CASRGTGIYEQYF
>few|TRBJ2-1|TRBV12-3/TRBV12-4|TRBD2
TGTGCCAGCAGTTTAAGGACTAGCGGGGGGCACAATGAGCAGTTCTTC
CASSLRTSGGHNEQFF
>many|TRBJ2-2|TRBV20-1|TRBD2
TGCAGTGCTAACGCGGCCCTCATAGCGGGGAGGGGCACCGGGGAGCTGTTTTTT
CSANAALIAGRGTGELFF
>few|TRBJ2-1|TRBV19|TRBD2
TGTGCCAGTAGCTTGGGACTAGCGGGTCGAAATGAGCAGTTCTTC
CASSLGLAGRNEQFF
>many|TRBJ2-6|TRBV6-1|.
TGTGCCAGCAGTCTCACCCGGACTGGGGCCAACGTCCTGACTTTC
CASSLTRTGANVLTF
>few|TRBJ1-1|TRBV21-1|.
TGTGCCAGCAGCCAGGGAGAGGACACTGAAGCTTTCTTT
CASSQGEDTEAFF
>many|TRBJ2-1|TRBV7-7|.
TGTGCTAGCAGCCCTACCCTACCCCCCTACAATGAGCAGTTCTTC
CASSPTLPPYNEQFF
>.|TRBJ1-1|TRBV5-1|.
TGCGCCAGCAGCCGGGTTTTGAACACTGAAGCTTTCTTT
CASSRVLNTEAFF
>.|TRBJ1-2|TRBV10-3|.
TGTGCCATCAGTCCGGACAGAGACTATGGCTACACCTTC
CAISPDRDYGYTF
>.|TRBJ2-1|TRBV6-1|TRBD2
TGTGCCAGCAGGCTACTAGCGGGGGGCCGAGGGACCTACAATGAGCAGTTCTTC
CASRLLAGGRGTYNEQFF
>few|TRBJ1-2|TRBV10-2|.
TGCGCCAGCAGTGAAGACAGAAACTATGGCTACACCTTC
CASSEDRNYGYTF
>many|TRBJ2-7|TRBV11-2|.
TGTGCCAGCAGCGGGACGCGGGGCGCATCTTACGAGCAGTACTTC
CASSGTRGASYEQYF
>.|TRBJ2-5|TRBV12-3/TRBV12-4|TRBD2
TGTGCCAGCAGTTTGGGACTAGCGGGAGTGGGCGAGACCCAGTACTTC
CASSLGLAGVGETQYF
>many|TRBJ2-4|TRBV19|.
TGTGCCAGTAGTACCTGGGGGGACTTACTAGCCAAAAACATTCAGTACTTC
CASSTWGDLLAKNIQYF
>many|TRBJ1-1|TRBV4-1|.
TGCGCCAGCAGCTCCCCTGCGATGAACACTGAAGCTTTCTTT
CASSSPAMNTEAFF
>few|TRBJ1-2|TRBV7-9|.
TGTGCCAGCAGCTTAAACAGGGAAGGCGGCTACACCTTC
CASSLNREGGYTF
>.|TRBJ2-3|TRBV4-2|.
TGTGCCACCAGCCAAGAGCTAGCGCGAGGGGATACGCAGTATTTT
CATSQELARGDTQYF
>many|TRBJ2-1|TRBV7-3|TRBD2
TGTGCCAGCAGCTATACGACTAGCGGGCGTCCCCGCTACAATGAGCAGTTCTTC
CASSYTTSGRPRYNEQFF
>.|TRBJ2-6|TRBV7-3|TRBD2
TGTGCCAGCAGCCCCGGAGTAGCGGGAGCCTCTGGGGCCAACGTCCTGACTTTC
CASSPGVAGASGANVLTF
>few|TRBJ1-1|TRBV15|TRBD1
TGTGCCACCAGCAGAGCCGTAACAGGGGGGAACACTGAAGCTTTCTTT
CATSRAVTGGNTEAFF
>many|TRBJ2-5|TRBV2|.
TGTGCCAGCAGTGAAGAAGGAAGGACCCAGTACTTC
CASSEEGRTQYF